This TCR beta chain was sequenced for a study of CD8 T cells in Susac syndrome. Study-level information: At the time their blood was drawn, patients with Susac syndrome were either therapy-naive, on corticosteroids (with some of them also receiving intravenous immunoglobulin), or on intravenous immunoglobulin alone.

It was with random hexamers that roughly 0.45 to 1 ug RNA was reverse transcribed. An immunoSEQ multiplex PCR amplified TCR beta CDR3 over 54 Vbeta and 13 Jbeta. From the immunoSEQ multiplex PCR reads, TCRdb called clonotypes with MiXCR, one entry per CDR3 protein. The table lists around 100,000 distinct CDR3 sequences, about 95% of them singletons. The germline gives CDR1 MGHDK, CDR2 SYGVNS. The trim removed 4 bases at V and 4 bases at J, leaving 1 base unmatched. The CDR3 is 13 residues long. The chain combines TRBV25-1 with TRBJ1-1; 9 nucleotides line up with TRBD1. The origin of this receptor is a human donor with Susac syndrome. Source material: CD8+ T cells from PBMCs. The CDR3 DNA is TGTGCCAGCAGTGCGACAGGGGGCACTGAAGCTTTCTTT. It is translated as CASSATGGTEAFF.